This T cell receptor beta chain was profiled in a study of T cells in Graves' hyperthyroidism and ophthalmopathy. Turning to the study itself: It was at initial diagnosis, before any treatment, that peripheral blood was collected. The study, taken as a whole, reports: The authors' 13 V-J model separated ophthalmopathy from stable hyperthyroidism. In blood, most of the thyroid clonotypes expanded above 0.001 were also present.

This clonotype was detected a few times. As yet, its antigen is unknown. The CDR3 consists of 12 residues. The germline gives CDR1 SGHDN, CDR2 FVKESK. V lost 0 bases, J lost 5 bases, and 5 bases lay in between. Amplification yielded TCR beta CDR3 regions, with RNA transcripts as the source. Primed by the HTBI set, a first-round RT-PCR was run on the TCR CDR3. Using its own MiXCR run on the multiplex PCR reads, TCRdb lists one record per CDR3 protein. The sample yields approximately 700,000 distinct CDR3 sequences, around 15% seen once. The origin of this receptor is a man aged 18 to 35 with Graves' hyperthyroidism. The genes are TRBV14 and TRBJ2-7; D not resolved. The specimen sequenced was blood. CDR3 bases: TGTGCCAGCAGCCAAGAAGCCGACGAGCAGTACTTC. Its protein is CASSQEADEQYF.